This T cell receptor beta chain was captured by sequencing in a study of CD8+ T cells in alopecia areata. General study points: Tofacitinib delivered significant drops in scalp clonality and in expanded CD8+ clones among the top 100.

Sample treatment: oral pan-JAK inhibitor, 5-10 mg twice daily. The germline V and J ends were trimmed by 1 base and 6 bases, with 4 bases remaining between them. The CDR3 sequence is 13 residues long. The germline gives CDR1 SGHTA, CDR2 FQGNSA. Following extraction, RNA underwent reverse transcription to cDNA, which served as the sequencing template. Some clones are missing from TCRdb's copy, which holds only in-frame ones; the method was immunoSEQ multiplex PCR. Of approximately 180,000 clones in the sample, roughly 60% were seen once. As to this clone: Its antigen is as yet unknown.

The material sequenced was CD4+ T cells sorted from blood, taken at week 24, from a patient treated with tofacitinib. The source is a human donor with alopecia areata. The chain uses TRBV7-2 and TRBJ1-6; D is unclear. The CDR3 DNA sequence: TGTGCCAGCAGCTTAGAGGGTAATTCACCCCTCCACTTT. Translated, it gives CASSLEGNSPLHF. The complete variable domain, with remaining parts taken from reference TRBV7-2 and TRBJ1-6, reads GAGVSQSPSNKVTEKGKDVELRCDPISGHTALYWYRQSLGQGLEFLIYFQGNSAPDKSGLPSDRFSAERTGGSVSTLTIQRTQQEDSAVYLCASSLEGNSPLHFGNGTRLTVT.